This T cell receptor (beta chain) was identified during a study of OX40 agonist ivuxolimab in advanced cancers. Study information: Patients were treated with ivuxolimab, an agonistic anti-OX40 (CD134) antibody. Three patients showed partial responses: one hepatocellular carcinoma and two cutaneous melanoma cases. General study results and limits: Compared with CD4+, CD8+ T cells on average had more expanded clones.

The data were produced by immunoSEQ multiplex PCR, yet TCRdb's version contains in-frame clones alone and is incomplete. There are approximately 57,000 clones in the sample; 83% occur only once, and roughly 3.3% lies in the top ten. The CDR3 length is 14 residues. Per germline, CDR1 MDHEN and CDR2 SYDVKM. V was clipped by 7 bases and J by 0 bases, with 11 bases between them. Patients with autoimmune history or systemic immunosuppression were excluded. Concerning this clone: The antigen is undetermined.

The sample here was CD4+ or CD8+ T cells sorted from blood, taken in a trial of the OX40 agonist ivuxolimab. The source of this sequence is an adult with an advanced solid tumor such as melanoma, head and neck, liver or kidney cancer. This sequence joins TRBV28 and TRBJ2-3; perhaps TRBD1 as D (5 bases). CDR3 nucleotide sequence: TGTGCCAGCATCGAAGCAGGGAGCACAGATACGCAGTATTTT. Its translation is CASIEAGSTDTQYF.